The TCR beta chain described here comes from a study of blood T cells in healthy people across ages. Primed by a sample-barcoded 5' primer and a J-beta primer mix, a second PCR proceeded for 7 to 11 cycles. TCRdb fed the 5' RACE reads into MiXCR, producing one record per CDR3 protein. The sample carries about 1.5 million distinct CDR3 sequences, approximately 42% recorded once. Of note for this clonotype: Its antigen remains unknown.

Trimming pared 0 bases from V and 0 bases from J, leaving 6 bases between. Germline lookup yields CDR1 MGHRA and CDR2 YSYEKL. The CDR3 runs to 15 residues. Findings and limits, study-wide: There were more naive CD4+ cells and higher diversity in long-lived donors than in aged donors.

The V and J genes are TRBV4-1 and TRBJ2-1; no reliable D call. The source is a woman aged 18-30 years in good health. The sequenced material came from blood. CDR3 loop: CASSQEVDSYNEQFF. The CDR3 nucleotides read TGCGCCAGCAGCCAAGAGGTAGACTCCTACAATGAGCAGTTCTTC.